Following are 2 T cell receptor beta chains from one sample sequenced in a study of blood T cell repertoires in COVID-19. TCRdb's copy holds only in-frame clones and misses some; the assay was immunoSEQ multiplex PCR. The top ten hold approximately 2% of the sample, which has 120,000 or so clones, roughly 89% seen once. Sequencing was carried out using peripheral blood. These receptors all stem from a woman in her forties or fifties with acute or convalescent COVID-19.

The chain carries TRBV15 and TRBJ2-7, with D possibly TRBD2 on 6 matching bases. V was pared by 2 bases and J by 0 bases, with 14 bases between. The CDR3 sequence is 16 residues long. The germline CDR1 and CDR2 sequences are LNHNV and YYDKDF (reference sequence). The CDR3, as DNA: TGTGCCACCAGCAGAATAACCGGGACTCACTCCTACGAGCAGTACTTC. This codes for CATSRITGTHSYEQYF. Looking up the rest from reference TRBV15 and TRBJ2-7 gives the full variable domain: DAMVIQNPRYQVTQFGKPVTLSCSQTLNHNVMYWYQQKSSQAPKLLFHYYDKDFNNEADTPDNFQSRRPNTSFCFLDIRSPGLGDTAMYLCATSRITGTHSYEQYFGPGTRLTVT.

The rearrangement joins TRBV5-6 to TRBJ2-1; no clear D gene. CDR3 size: 11 residues. Germline V gene lookup returns CDR1 SGHDT and CDR2 YYEEEE. V lost 2 bases, J lost 10 bases, and 7 bases lay in between. CDR3 sequence: CASSFQEEQFF. CDR3 DNA sequence: TGTGCCAGCAGCTTCCAAGAGGAGCAGTTCTTC.